This entry concerns a single TCR beta chain. Its binding antigen is unknown. Per-base quality was not reported, and no clone a single base away is much larger than it. Including cysteine and phenylalanine, the CDR3 has 14 amino acids. The DNA shown is the 42-base CDR3, in frame from base 1. Here V drops 4 bases and J drops 7 bases, and the junction holds 7 bases not matched to any gene. CDR1 and CDR2 are read off the germline V gene as MGHDK and SYGVNS. Mismatch repair deficiency was established in every enrolled patient by polymerase chain reaction or immunohistochemistry. A few patients who responded to pembrolizumab therapy underwent TCR sequencing. The phase II trial prospectively tested pembrolizumab PD-1 blockade in advanced mismatch repair-deficient cancers regardless of tissue of origin. Peripheral blood T cell samples were serially collected before and at multiple times after PD-1 blockade was started. Blood sampling times were reported as weeks after the first pembrolizumab dose.

The sample originates from a study of PD-1 blockade in mismatch repair-deficient tumors (dated by TCRdb to 2016 to 2017). Broadly, across the study: Between late 2013 and September 2016, the trial enrolled fewer than 95 consecutive patients with over 10 mismatch repair-deficient cancer types, every one of whom had been previously treated and was progressing. Deep sequencing of TCR CDR3 regions was used to track tumor-associated T cell clones in peripheral blood of patients responding to PD-1 blockade.

The library was made by the immunoSEQ multiplex PCR assay. TCRdb provides this immuneACCESS table in a form limited to in-frame rearrangements. Some clones are lacking; in checked studies, under half of them reflect an unresolved V gene, and why the rest are absent is not known. The sample includes 50,000 to 75,000 clones, with about nine tenths observed a single time. The ten biggest clones cover 14% of the sample. Broader findings and caveats from the paper: Tumor-resident clones, often undetectable in blood before treatment, expanded rapidly after pembrolizumab and then contracted, generally before radiologic responses.

The TCR sequence derives from an adult with mismatch repair-deficient cancer. The rearrangement combines TRBV25-1 with TRBJ2-1; 7 of the junction bases match TRBD2. Here the sequenced sample was peripheral blood, taken 52 weeks after starting pembrolizumab. This receptor has the CDR3 CASSGLAAYNEQFF. In nucleotide form, the sequence is TGTGCCAGCAGTGGGCTAGCGGCTTATAATGAGCAGTTCTTC.